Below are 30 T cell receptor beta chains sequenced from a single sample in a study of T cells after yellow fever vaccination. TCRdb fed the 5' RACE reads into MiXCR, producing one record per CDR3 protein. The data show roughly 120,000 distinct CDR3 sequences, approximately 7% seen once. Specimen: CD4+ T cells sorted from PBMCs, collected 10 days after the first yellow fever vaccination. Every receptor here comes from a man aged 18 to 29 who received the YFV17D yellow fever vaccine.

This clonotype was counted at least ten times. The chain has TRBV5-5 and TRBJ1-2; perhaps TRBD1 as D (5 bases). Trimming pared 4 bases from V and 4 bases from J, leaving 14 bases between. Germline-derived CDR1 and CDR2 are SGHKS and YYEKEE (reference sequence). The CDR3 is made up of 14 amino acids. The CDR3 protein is CASSREGRGYGYTF. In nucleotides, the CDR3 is TGTGCCAGCAGCCGAGAGGGGCGGGGCTATGGCTACACCTTC.

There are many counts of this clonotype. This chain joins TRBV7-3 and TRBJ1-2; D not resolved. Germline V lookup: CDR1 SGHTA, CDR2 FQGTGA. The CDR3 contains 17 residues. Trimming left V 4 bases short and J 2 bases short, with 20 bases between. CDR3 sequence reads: CASSSLSRLRKNYGYTF. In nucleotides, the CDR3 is TGTGCCAGCAGCTCCCTTTCGAGACTTAGGAAGAACTATGGCTACACCTTC.

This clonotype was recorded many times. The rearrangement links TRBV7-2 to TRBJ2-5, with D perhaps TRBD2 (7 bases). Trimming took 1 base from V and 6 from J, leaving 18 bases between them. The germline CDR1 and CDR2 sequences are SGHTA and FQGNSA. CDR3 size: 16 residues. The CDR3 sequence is CASSLDWGGRSKTQYF. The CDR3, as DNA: TGTGCCAGCAGCTTAGATTGGGGGGGGCGCTCAAAGACCCAGTACTTC.

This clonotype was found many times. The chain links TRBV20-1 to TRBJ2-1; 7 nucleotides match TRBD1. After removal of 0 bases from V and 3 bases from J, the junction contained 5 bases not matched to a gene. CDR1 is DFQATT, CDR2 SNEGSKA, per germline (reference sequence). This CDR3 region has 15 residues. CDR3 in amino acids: CSARDLTGYYNEQFF. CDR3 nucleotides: TGCAGTGCTAGAGATTTGACAGGGTACTACAATGAGCAGTTCTTC.

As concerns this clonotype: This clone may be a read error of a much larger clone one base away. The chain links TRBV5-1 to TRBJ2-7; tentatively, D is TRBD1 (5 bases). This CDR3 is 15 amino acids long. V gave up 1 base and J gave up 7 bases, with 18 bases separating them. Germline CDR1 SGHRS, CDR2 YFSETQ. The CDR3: CASSLSPTVSKEQYF. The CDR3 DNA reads TGCGCCAGCAGCTTGTCGCCGACAGTATCAAAGGAGCAGTACTTC.

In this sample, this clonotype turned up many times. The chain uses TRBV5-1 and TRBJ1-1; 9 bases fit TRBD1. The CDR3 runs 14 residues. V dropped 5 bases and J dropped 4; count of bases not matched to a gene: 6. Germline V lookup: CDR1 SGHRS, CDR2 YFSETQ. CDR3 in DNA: TGCGCCAGCAGACCGCAGACAGGGGGCACTGAAGCTTTCTTT. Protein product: CASRPQTGGTEAFF.

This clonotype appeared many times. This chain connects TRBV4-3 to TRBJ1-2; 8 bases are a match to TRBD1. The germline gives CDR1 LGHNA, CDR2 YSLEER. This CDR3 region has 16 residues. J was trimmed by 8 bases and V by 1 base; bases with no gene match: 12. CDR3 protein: CASSQAATGTGLGYTF. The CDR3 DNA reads TGCGCCAGCAGCCAAGCTGCGACCGGGACAGGTCTAGGCTACACCTTC.

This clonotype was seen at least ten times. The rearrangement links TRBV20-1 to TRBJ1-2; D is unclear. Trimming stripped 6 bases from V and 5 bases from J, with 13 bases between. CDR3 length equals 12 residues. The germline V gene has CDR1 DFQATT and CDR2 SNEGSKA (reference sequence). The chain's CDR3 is CSAAASLYGYTF. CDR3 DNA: TGCAGTGCGGCAGCCAGCCTTTATGGCTACACCTTC.

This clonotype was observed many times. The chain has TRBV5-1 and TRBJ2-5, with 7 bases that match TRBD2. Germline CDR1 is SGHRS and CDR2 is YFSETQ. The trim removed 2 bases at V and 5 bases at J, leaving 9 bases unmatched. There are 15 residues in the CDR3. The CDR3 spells CASSFGAGVRETQYF. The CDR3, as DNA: TGCGCCAGCAGCTTTGGGGCGGGGGTCCGGGAGACCCAGTACTTC. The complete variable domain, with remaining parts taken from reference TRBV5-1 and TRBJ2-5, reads KAGVTQTPRYLIKTRGQQVTLSCSPISGHRSVSWYQQTPGQGLQFLFEYFSETQRNKGNFPGRFSGRQFSNSRSEMNVSTLELGDSALYLCASSFGAGVRETQYFGPGTRLLVL.

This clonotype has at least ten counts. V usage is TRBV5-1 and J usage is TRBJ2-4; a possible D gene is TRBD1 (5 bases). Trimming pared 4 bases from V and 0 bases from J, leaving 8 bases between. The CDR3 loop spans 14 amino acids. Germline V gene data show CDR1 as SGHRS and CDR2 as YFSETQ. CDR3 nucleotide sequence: TGCGCCAGCAGCATGACAGTAGCCAAAAACATTCAGTACTTC. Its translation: CASSMTVAKNIQYF.

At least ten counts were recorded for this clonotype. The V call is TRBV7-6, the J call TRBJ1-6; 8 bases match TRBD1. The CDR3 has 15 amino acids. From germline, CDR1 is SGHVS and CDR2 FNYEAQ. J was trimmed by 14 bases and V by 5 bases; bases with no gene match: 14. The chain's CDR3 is CASSADREAGMTLHF. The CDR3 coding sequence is TGTGCCAGCAGCGCGGACAGGGAGGCGGGTATGACCCTCCACTTT.

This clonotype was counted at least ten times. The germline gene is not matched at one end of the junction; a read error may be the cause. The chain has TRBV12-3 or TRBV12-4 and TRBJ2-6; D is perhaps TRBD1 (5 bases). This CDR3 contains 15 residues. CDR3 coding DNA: TGCGCCAGCAGCCGTCAGGGTTCTGGGGCCAACGTCCTGACTTTC. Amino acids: CASSRQGSGANVLTF.

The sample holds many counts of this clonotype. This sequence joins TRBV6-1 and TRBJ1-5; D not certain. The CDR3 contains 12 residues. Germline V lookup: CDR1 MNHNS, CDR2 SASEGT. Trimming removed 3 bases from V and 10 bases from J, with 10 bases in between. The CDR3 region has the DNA TGTGCCAGCAGTGAGGCCTCGGTCCCCCAGCATTTT. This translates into CASSEASVPQHF.

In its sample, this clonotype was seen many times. This CDR3 is CSVWSGNTEAFF. CDR3 sequence (DNA): TGCAGCGTTTGGAGCGGGAACACTGAAGCTTTCTTT. V and J are TRBV29-1 and TRBJ1-1; no clear D gene. The CDR3 extends over 12 amino acids. Germline assignment: CDR1 SQVTM and CDR2 ANQGSEA. V lost 5 bases and J 1 base, leaving 8 bases between the germline ends.

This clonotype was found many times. The CDR3 nucleotides read TGTGCCAGCAGCTTCGGGACAGGTGGCACGCAGTATTTT. It specifies CASSFGTGGTQYF. The chain has TRBV7-2 and TRBJ2-3, with 8 bases matching TRBD1. Germline CDR1 is SGHTA and CDR2 is FQGNSA. V gave up 3 bases and J gave up 9 bases; unmatched junction bases: 5. This CDR3 spans 13 amino acids.

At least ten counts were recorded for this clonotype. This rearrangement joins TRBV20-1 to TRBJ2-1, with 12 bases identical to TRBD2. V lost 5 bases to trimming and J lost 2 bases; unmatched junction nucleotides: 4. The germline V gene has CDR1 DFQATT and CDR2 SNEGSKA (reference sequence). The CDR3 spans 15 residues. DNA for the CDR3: TGCAGTGCTCCCCGGACTAGCGGGGCCTACAATGAGCAGTTCTTC. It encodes CSAPRTSGAYNEQFF.

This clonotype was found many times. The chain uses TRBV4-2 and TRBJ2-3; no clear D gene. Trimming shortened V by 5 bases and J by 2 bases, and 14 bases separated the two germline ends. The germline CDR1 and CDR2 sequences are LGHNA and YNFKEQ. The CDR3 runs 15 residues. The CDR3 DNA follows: TGTGCCAGCAGCTTTCAGCTGGGGAACACAGATACGCAGTATTTT. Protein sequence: CASSFQLGNTDTQYF.

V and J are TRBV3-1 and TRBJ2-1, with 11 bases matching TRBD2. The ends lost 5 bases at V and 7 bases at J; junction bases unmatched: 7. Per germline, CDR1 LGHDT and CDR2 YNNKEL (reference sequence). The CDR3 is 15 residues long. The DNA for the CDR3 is TGTGCCAGCAGCTCGACTCTAGCGGGGGGAAATGAGCAGTTCTTC. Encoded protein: CASSSTLAGGNEQFF.

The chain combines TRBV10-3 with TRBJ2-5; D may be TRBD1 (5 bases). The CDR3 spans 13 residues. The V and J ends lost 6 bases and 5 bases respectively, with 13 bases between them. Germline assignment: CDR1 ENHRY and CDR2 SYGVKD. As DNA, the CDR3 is TGTGCCATCAGAGGGGTGGGGCAGGAGACCCAGTACTTC. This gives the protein CAIRGVGQETQYF.

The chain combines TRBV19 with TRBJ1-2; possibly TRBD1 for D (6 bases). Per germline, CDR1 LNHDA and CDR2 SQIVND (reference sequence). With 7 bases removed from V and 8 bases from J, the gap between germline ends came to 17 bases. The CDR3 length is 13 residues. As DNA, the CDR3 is TGTGCCAGTAAGGTCGGCAGGGGTAGCGGCTACACCTTC. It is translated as CASKVGRGSGYTF. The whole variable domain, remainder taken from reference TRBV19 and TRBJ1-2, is DGGITQSPKYLFRKEGQNVTLSCEQNLNHDAMYWYRQDPGQGLRLIYYSQIVNDFQKGDIAEGYSVSREKKESFPLTVTSAQKNPTAFYLCASKVGRGSGYTFGSGTRLTVV.

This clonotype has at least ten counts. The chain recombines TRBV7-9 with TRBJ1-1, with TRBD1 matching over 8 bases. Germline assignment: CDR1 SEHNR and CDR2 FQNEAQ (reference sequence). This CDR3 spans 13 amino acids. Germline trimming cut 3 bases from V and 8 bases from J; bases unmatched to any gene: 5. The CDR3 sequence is CASSFDRGNEAFF. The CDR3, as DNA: TGTGCCAGCAGCTTTGACAGGGGAAACGAAGCTTTCTTT.

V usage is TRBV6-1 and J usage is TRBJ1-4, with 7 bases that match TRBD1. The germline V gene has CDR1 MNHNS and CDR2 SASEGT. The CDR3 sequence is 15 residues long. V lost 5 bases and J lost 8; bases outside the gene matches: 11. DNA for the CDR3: TGTGCCAGCAGTCCTCAGGGGGTAGGGACGGAAAAACTGTTTTTT. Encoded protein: CASSPQGVGTEKLFF.

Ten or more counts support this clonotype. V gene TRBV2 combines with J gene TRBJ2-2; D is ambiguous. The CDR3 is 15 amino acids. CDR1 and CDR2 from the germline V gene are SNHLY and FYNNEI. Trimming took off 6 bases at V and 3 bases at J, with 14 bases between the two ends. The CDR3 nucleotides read TGTGCCAGCAGGACGCGGCAGGCCTACACCGGGGAGCTGTTTTTT. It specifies CASRTRQAYTGELFF.

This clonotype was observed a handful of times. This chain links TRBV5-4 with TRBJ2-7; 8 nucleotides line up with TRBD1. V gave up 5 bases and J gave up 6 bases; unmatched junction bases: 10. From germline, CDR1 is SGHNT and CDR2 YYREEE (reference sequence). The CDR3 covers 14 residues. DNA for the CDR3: TGTGCCAGCAGGACCCTAGGGACAGGAGGCGAGCAGTACTTC. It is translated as CASRTLGTGGEQYF.

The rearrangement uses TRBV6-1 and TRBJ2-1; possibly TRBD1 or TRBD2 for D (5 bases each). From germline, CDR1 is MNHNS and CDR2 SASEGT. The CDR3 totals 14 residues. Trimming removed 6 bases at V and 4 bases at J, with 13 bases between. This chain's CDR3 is CASSNQGPYNEQFF. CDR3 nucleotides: TGTGCCAGCAGCAACCAGGGACCATACAATGAGCAGTTCTTC.

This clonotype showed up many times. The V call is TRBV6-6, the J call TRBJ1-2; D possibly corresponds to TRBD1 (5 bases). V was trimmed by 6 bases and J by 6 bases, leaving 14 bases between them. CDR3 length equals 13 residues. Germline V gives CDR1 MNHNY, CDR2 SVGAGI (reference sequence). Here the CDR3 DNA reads TGTGCCAGCAGGGGGGTTATTACGGATGGCTACACCTTC. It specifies CASRGVITDGYTF.

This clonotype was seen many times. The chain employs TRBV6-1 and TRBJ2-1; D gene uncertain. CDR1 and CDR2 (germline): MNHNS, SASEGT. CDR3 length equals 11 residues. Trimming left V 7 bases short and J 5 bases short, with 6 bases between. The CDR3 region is CASTKNNEQFF. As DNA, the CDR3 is TGTGCCAGCACCAAGAACAATGAGCAGTTCTTC.

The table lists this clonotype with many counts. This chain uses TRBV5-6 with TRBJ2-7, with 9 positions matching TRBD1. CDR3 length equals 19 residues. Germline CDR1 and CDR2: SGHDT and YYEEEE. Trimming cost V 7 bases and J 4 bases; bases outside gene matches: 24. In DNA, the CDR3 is TGTGCCAGCCTCTCCAACCGGGACAGGGCACAACTGCTACAGTACGAGCAGTACTTC. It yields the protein CASLSNRDRAQLLQYEQYF.

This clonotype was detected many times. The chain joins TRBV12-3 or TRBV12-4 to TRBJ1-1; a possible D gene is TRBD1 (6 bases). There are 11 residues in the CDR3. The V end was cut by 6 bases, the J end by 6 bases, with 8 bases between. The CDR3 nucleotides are TGTGCCAGCAGGCGGACAGCTGAAGCTTTCTTT. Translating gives CASRRTAEAFF.

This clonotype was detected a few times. CDR3 loop: CASSSGQVASGNTIYF. The CDR3 DNA is TGCGCCAGCAGCTCGGGACAGGTAGCTTCTGGAAACACCATATATTTT. The chain uses TRBV5-1 and TRBJ1-3; 8 bases are shared with TRBD1. V trimming: 3 bases; J trimming: 1 base; junction bases outside the gene matches: 6. From germline, CDR1 is SGHRS and CDR2 YFSETQ. The CDR3 sequence is 16 residues long.